Listed here are 28 T cell receptor beta chains from one sample, sequenced in a study of identical twins. TCRdb reprocessed the 5' RACE reads with MiXCR, giving one entry per CDR3 protein. The table lists approximately 500,000 distinct CDR3 sequences, 13% to 15% of them singletons. A further study also used this sample, focusing on yellow fever vaccine responses in identical twins.

Sequencing was carried out using CD4+ T cells sorted from blood. The receptor set was obtained from a young woman in good health.

In its sample, this clonotype was seen a few times. The chain uses TRBV27 and TRBJ2-4; TRBD1 might be the D (5 bases). The CDR3 is 15 amino acids. The germline V gene encodes CDR1 MNHEY and CDR2 SMNVEV (reference sequence). V was pared by 3 bases and J by 5 bases, with 14 bases between. Here the CDR3 DNA reads TGTGCCAGCAGTTTCCTATCCCAGGGCCAAAACATTCAGTACTTC. Its protein product is CASSFLSQGQNIQYF.

This chain connects TRBV2 to TRBJ2-1; weak D call: TRBD2 (5 bases). Trimming removed 4 bases from V and 0 bases from J, with 16 bases in between. The germline V gene encodes CDR1 SNHLY and CDR2 FYNNEI. CDR3 length equals 17 residues. The CDR3 DNA reads TGTGCCAGCAGTGGTACCTCTAGCCTGAGCTCCTACAATGAGCAGTTCTTC. It is translated as CASSGTSSLSSYNEQFF.

The J gene is TRBJ2-3, the V gene TRBV6-1, with TRBD2 identical over 11 bases. The ends lost 10 bases at V and 3 bases at J; junction bases unmatched: 6. Germline loops: CDR1 MNHNS, CDR2 SASEGT. This CDR3 comprises 14 residues. CDR3 sequence reads: CATTRLAGTDTQYF. The DNA of the CDR3 is TGTGCCACGACCCGACTAGCGGGAACAGATACGCAGTATTTT.

V and J are TRBV2 and TRBJ2-7; the match to TRBD1 covers 9 bases. The CDR3 is 16 amino acids. With 2 bases clipped from V and 7 bases from J, the junction kept 12 bases outside the gene matches. Germline CDR1 and CDR2: SNHLY and FYNNEI. The CDR3 region has the DNA TGTGCCAGCAGTGAAAACCTGGGGACAGGGTTGTTTGAGCAGTACTTC. It yields the protein CASSENLGTGLFEQYF.

The sample holds a few counts of this clonotype. This chain connects TRBV20-1 to TRBJ2-1; 7 nucleotides match TRBD1. The V segment lost 6 bases and the J segment 0 bases; nucleotides outside the gene matches: 8. The CDR3 sequence is 15 residues long. Germline CDR1 and CDR2: DFQATT and SNEGSKA (reference sequence). The CDR3 reads CSAEGQVDSYNEQFF. As DNA, the CDR3 is TGCAGTGCAGAAGGACAGGTAGACTCCTACAATGAGCAGTTCTTC.

This clonotype was counted ten times or more. V gene TRBV5-1 combines with J gene TRBJ2-2; D is possibly TRBD1 (5 bases). This CDR3 contains 16 residues. The germline V gene encodes CDR1 SGHRS and CDR2 YFSETQ. V was pared by 3 bases and J by 2 bases, with 14 bases between. The CDR3 is CASSSGSGPNTGELFF. The CDR3 DNA follows: TGCGCCAGCAGCTCGGGCTCAGGGCCCAACACCGGGGAGCTGTTTTTT.

This chain connects TRBV10-2 to TRBJ2-1; TRBD2 agrees at 13 bases. Germline V gene sequence: CDR1 WSHSY, CDR2 SAAADI. CDR3 size: 16 residues. V shed 4 bases and J 8 bases; nucleotides not matched to a gene: 8. The CDR3 spells CASSGWTSGSRYEQFF. In DNA, the CDR3 is TGCGCCAGCAGTGGGTGGACTAGCGGGAGTAGGTATGAGCAGTTCTTC.

The V call is TRBV20-1, the J call TRBJ2-1, with 8 bases matching TRBD2. Germline V gene data show CDR1 as DFQATT and CDR2 as SNEGSKA (reference sequence). There are 14 residues in the CDR3. V lost 2 bases and J lost 6; bases outside the gene matches: 6. CDR3 DNA: TGCAGTGCTAGAAAAGCGGGAGTTCTCAATGAGCAGTTCTTC. Its translation: CSARKAGVLNEQFF.

This clonotype was seen more than once but under ten times. This chain connects TRBV5-1 to TRBJ1-1; 8 bases line up with TRBD1. Trimming removed 6 bases from V and 1 base from J; junction bases left unmatched: 8. The CDR3 length is 15 residues. Germline V lookup: CDR1 SGHRS, CDR2 YFSETQ. CDR3 in amino acids: CASKYGGTGNTEAFF. CDR3 coding DNA: TGCGCCAGCAAATACGGGGGGACAGGGAACACTGAAGCTTTCTTT. Filled out from reference TRBV5-1 and TRBJ1-1, the complete variable domain reads KAGVTQTPRYLIKTRGQQVTLSCSPISGHRSVSWYQQTPGQGLQFLFEYFSETQRNKGNFPGRFSGRQFSNSRSEMNVSTLELGDSALYLCASKYGGTGNTEAFFGQGTRLTVV.

The CDR3 loop is CASGRDRGNSPLHF. CDR3 nucleotides: TGCGCCAGCGGCCGGGACAGGGGTAATTCACCCCTCCACTTT. The chain carries TRBV5-1 and TRBJ1-6, with 10 nucleotides matching TRBD1. Unmatched junction bases numbered 4, after V lost 7 bases and J lost 6 bases. Germline CDR1 reads SGHRS; CDR2 reads YFSETQ. This CDR3 is 14 amino acids long.

This clonotype has only a few counts. The chain employs TRBV3-1 and TRBJ2-7; TRBD1 matches at 9 bases. Germline lookup yields CDR1 LGHDT and CDR2 YNNKEL (reference sequence). The CDR3 runs to 15 residues. The V and J ends lost 4 bases and 3 bases, in that order; junction bases with no gene match: 7. In DNA, the CDR3 is TGTGCCAGCAGCCCGATTCCGGGACAGGGCTACGAGCAGTACTTC. It codes for CASSPIPGQGYEQYF.

This chain links TRBV6-1 with TRBJ2-3; 10 positions agree with TRBD1. V gave up 8 bases and J gave up 2 bases; unmatched junction bases: 4. Germline CDR1 reads MNHNS; CDR2 reads SASEGT. This CDR3 has 14 residues. CDR3: CASGQGGITDTQYF. The CDR3, as DNA: TGTGCCAGCGGACAGGGGGGGATCACAGATACGCAGTATTTT.

This clonotype was found a few times. The V and J genes are TRBV6-1 and TRBJ2-5; D is perhaps TRBD2 (6 bases). CDR3 size: 14 residues. Deletions cut 7 bases from V and 7 bases from J, with 19 bases between. Looked up from germline, CDR1 is MNHNS and CDR2 is SASEGT. The CDR3 DNA is TGTGCCAGCACCCAAGGGTGGGGCGGGACGACCCAGTACTTC. It encodes CASTQGWGGTTQYF.

This clonotype has just a few counts. The chain recombines TRBV7-2 with TRBJ2-1; 13 bases agree with TRBD2. V shed 5 bases, J shed 4 bases, and the junction held 5 bases outside the gene matches. This CDR3 comprises 16 residues. The V gene's germline CDR1 is SGHTA and CDR2 FQGNSA. CDR3 sequence reads: CASSGWTSGRYNEQFF. The CDR3 DNA reads as TGTGCCAGCAGCGGATGGACTAGCGGGAGATACAATGAGCAGTTCTTC.

The rearrangement links TRBV5-1 to TRBJ1-1; the match to TRBD1 covers 7 bases. The CDR3 is 14 amino acids. Germline loops: CDR1 SGHRS, CDR2 YFSETQ. The V gene end was trimmed by 3 bases and the J gene end by 1 base; junction bases not matched to a gene: 3. The CDR3 sequence is CASSWGDRNTEAFF. CDR3 nucleotides: TGCGCCAGCAGCTGGGGGGACAGGAACACTGAAGCTTTCTTT.

The CDR3 sequence is CASRDLGQGNTGELFF. CDR3 sequence (DNA): TGTGCCAGCAGAGACTTGGGACAGGGGAACACCGGGGAGCTGTTTTTT. The chain carries TRBV6-1 and TRBJ2-2, with TRBD1 matching 9 bases. Trimming removed 6 bases from V and 1 base from J; junction bases left unmatched: 6. CDR1 is MNHNS, CDR2 SASEGT, per germline. The CDR3 length is 16 residues.

The V and J genes are TRBV19 and TRBJ1-6; possible D gene TRBD1, 5 bases. Trimming left V 11 bases short and J 7 bases short, with 15 bases between. Germline CDR1 is LNHDA and CDR2 is SQIVND (reference sequence). The CDR3 is made up of 13 amino acids. The DNA of the CDR3 is TGTGCCCGACCCGGGGCCGGGAATTCACCCCTCCACTTT. Protein sequence: CARPGAGNSPLHF.

The chain carries TRBV28 and TRBJ2-5; 9 bases are a match to TRBD2. From germline, CDR1 is MDHEN and CDR2 SYDVKM. Trimming removed 6 bases from V and 3 bases from J; junction bases left unmatched: 17. There are 18 residues in the CDR3. The DNA for the CDR3 is TGTGCCAGCAGGGTAACAGGGTGGCTAGCGGGAATAAAAGAGACCCAGTACTTC. This translates into CASRVTGWLAGIKETQYF.

The chain joins TRBV11-2 to TRBJ2-1; D is possibly TRBD2 (5 bases). Germline V gene sequence: CDR1 SGHAT, CDR2 FQNNGV. With 6 bases removed from V and 1 base from J, the gap between germline ends came to 10 bases. The CDR3 length is 14 residues. The DNA of the CDR3 is TGTGCCAGCAGAGAGGGCCCGTCCTACAATGAGCAGTTCTTC. Translating gives CASREGPSYNEQFF.

In this sample, this clonotype turned up a few times. The rearrangement joins TRBV12-3 or TRBV12-4 to TRBJ2-3, with 8 bases that match TRBD1. The CDR3 spans 14 residues. With 3 bases clipped from V and 9 bases from J, the junction kept 8 bases outside the gene matches. CDR3 in DNA: TGTGCCAGCAGTTTGGGCGGGGACAGGCTCACGCAGTATTTT. Its translation is CASSLGGDRLTQYF.

There are many counts of this clonotype. J is TRBJ1-3 and V is TRBV7-8, with 8 bases matching TRBD1. Unmatched junction bases numbered 4, after V lost 2 bases and J lost 4 bases. Germline V lookup: CDR1 SGHVS, CDR2 FQNEAQ. The CDR3 totals 15 residues. The CDR3 sequence is CASSLQGARGNTIYF. The CDR3 coding sequence is TGTGCCAGCAGCTTACAGGGGGCGCGCGGAAACACCATATATTTT.

This clonotype has more than one count but fewer than ten. The rearrangement joins TRBV20-1 to TRBJ1-6; no reliable D call. V was shortened by 3 bases and J by 8 bases, with 11 bases between the two germline ends. The CDR3 has 13 residues. Germline loops: CDR1 DFQATT, CDR2 SNEGSKA (reference sequence). The CDR3, as DNA: TGCAGTGCTAGGACGGAATTCGATTCACCCCTCCACTTT. It encodes CSARTEFDSPLHF.

Points on this clonotype: One end of the junction fails to match germline, which may point to a read error. V and J are TRBV20-1 and TRBJ2-2; a possible D gene is TRBD2 (6 bases). In germline, CDR1 is DFQATT, CDR2 SNEGSKA (reference sequence). This CDR3 is built from 16 residues. In nucleotides, the CDR3 is TGCTGTGCTAGAGATGTAGACGGGGCGGGGACCGGGGAGCTGTTTTTT. It is translated as CCARDVDGAGTGELFF.

This clonotype was counted a few times. The V gene is TRBV12-3 or TRBV12-4, the J gene TRBJ2-6, with 7 bases identical to TRBD1. V was clipped by 6 bases and J by 0 bases; unmatched bases: 14. This CDR3 spans 19 amino acids. The CDR3 DNA reads TGTGCCAGCAGGCGACAGGGCCCGAATAAATACTCTGGGGCCAACGTCCTGACTTTC. Translated: CASRRQGPNKYSGANVLTF.

This clonotype was seen a few times. DNA of the CDR3: TGCAGTGCTAGGTTAGCGGGAAGGAACACCGGGGAGCTGTTTTTT. Amino acid sequence: CSARLAGRNTGELFF. The chain links TRBV20-1 to TRBJ2-2, with TRBD2 matching over 8 bases. The CDR3 runs 15 residues. Trimming at V came to 3 bases and at J to 1 base, leaving 4 bases not matched to a gene. The germline V gene has CDR1 DFQATT and CDR2 SNEGSKA (reference sequence).

This clonotype showed up many times. The chain links TRBV7-9 to TRBJ1-1, with 7 nucleotides matching TRBD1. The V gene end was trimmed by 5 bases and the J gene end by 1 base; junction bases not matched to a gene: 4. The length of the CDR3 is 14 residues. Germline-derived CDR1 and CDR2 are SEHNR and FQNEAQ (reference sequence). CDR3 loop: CASSPGTANTEAFF. DNA for the CDR3: TGTGCCAGCAGCCCCGGGACAGCGAACACTGAAGCTTTCTTT.

This chain connects TRBV7-3 to TRBJ2-5; tentatively, D is TRBD2 (5 bases). Germline CDR1 SGHTA, CDR2 FQGTGA. This CDR3 region has 15 residues. Trimming took 5 bases from V and 0 from J, leaving 13 bases between them. This CDR3 reads CASSPGVGNQETQYF. CDR3 DNA: TGTGCCAGCAGCCCCGGGGTGGGAAACCAAGAGACCCAGTACTTC.

This clonotype was seen repeatedly, ten times or more. The rearrangement joins TRBV27 to TRBJ1-1; 7 nucleotides match TRBD1. This CDR3 is built from 12 residues. From germline, CDR1 is MNHEY and CDR2 SMNVEV (reference sequence). V lost 2 bases, J lost 6 bases, and 0 bases stayed unmatched. CDR3 nucleotide sequence: TGTGCCAGCAGTTTAACAGGGGCTGAAGCTTTCTTT. Translation gives CASSLTGAEAFF.